This T cell receptor (beta chain) was sequenced for a study of Tregs in tolerant kidney transplant recipients. Study-level findings and limits: Biological reproducibility was not directly addressed in this study. Tregs expanded with activated donor B cells seemed most donor-specific. Validation in larger populations is needed because few patients were studied.

Germline V CDR1 and CDR2: LNHNV, YYDKDF (reference sequence). This CDR3 comprises 14 residues. With 5 bases clipped from V and 6 bases from J, the junction kept 5 bases outside the gene matches. TCRdb keeps only in-frame clones here, not all; method: immunoSEQ multiplex PCR. The sample includes some 240,000 clones, about 86% of them seen just once. A note on this clone: No antigen is known for it.

Unstimulated regulatory T cells (CD4+CD25+CD127-), CD4+CD25- non-regulatory cells, CD4 and CD8 cells were FACS-sorted from thawed PBMCs. The clonotype comes from a human donor in good health. Sample: CD4+ T cells from blood. The chain employs TRBV15 and TRBJ2-2; TRBD2 aligns across 8 bases. CDR3 coding DNA: TGTGCCACCAGCGGTAAAGCGGGGGCCGGGGAGCTGTTTTTT. It yields the protein CATSGKAGAGELFF. Filled out from reference TRBV15 and TRBJ2-2, the complete variable domain reads DAMVIQNPRYQVTQFGKPVTLSCSQTLNHNVMYWYQQKSSQAPKLLFHYYDKDFNNEADTPDNFQSRRPNTSFCFLDIRSPGLGDTAMYLCATSGKAGAGELFFGEGSRLTVL.